Below are 2 T cell receptor beta chains sequenced from a single sample in a study of T cell repertoires in cytomegalovirus infection. TCRdb redid the calling of the reads with MiXCR, one entry per CDR3 protein. Of fewer than 550,000 distinct CDR3 sequences listed, roughly 12% were seen once; the top ten hold about 9.4%. The source material was PBMCs. The receptors originated from a human donor in good health (CMV status not recorded). Some clones in this sample may be carry-over from other donors' samples.

In its sample, this clonotype was seen many times. The rearrangement joins TRBV6-1 to TRBJ1-4; no definite D call. CDR1 and CDR2 from the germline V gene are MNHNS and SASEGT. The CDR3 extends over 13 amino acids. The V and J ends lost 1 base and 6 bases respectively, with 6 bases between them. CDR3 nucleotide sequence: TGTGCCAGCAGTGAAGTTCCTGATGAAAAACTGTTTTTT. Translating gives CASSEVPDEKLFF.

In this sample, this clonotype turned up many times. The rearrangement links TRBV20-1 to TRBJ2-4; TRBD2 matches at 13 bases. Losses at the gene ends were 6 bases for V and 9 bases for J; bases not matched to a gene: 11. Germline V gene sequence: CDR1 DFQATT, CDR2 SNEGSKA (reference sequence). The CDR3 is 15 residues long. The CDR3 sequence is CSAPGTSGKGVIQYF. The CDR3 coding sequence is TGCAGTGCACCGGGGACTAGCGGGAAGGGAGTCATTCAGTACTTC.